This record covers a single T cell receptor (beta chain). Primers included in the PCR were 60 Vbeta and 13 Jbeta primers. Here immunoSEQ multiplex PCR was the method, and the copy in TCRdb shows in-frame clones only, minus some. The sample includes 150,000 to 200,000 clones, 75% to 85% of them seen just once. V was clipped by 4 bases and J by 4 bases, with 15 bases between them. The germline gives CDR1 SGHTS, CDR2 YDEGEE. The CDR3 covers 15 residues. The sample originates from a study of cytomegalovirus exposure and HLA in healthy donors. The sample was PBMCs. The clonotype was recovered from a woman between 25 and 40 years old in good health and CMV-seropositive. The rearrangement joins TRBV5-8 to TRBJ1-5, with D possibly being TRBD1 (5 bases). This CDR3 is CASSPGGADNQPQHF. In nucleotides, the CDR3 is TGTGCCAGCAGCCCCGGTGGGGCGGATAATCAGCCCCAGCATTTT.